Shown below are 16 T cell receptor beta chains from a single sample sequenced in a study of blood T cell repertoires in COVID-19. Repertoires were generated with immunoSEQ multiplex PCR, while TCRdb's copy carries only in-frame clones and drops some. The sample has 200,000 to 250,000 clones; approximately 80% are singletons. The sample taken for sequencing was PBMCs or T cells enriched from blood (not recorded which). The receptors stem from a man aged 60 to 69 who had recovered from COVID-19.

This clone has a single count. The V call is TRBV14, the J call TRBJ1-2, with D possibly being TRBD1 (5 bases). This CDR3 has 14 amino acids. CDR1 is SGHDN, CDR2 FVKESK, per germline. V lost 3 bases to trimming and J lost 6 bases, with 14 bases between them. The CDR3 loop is CASSQAYSGDGYTF. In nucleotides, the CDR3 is TGTGCCAGCAGCCAGGCATATTCGGGGGATGGCTACACCTTC.

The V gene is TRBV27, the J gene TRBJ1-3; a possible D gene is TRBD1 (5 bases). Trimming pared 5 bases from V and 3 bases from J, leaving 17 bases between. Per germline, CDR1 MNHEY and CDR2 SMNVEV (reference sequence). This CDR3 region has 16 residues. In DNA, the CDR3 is TGTGCCAGCAGTCCCATCGCGGGGGGTAGTGGAAACACCATATATTTT. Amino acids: CASSPIAGGSGNTIYF.

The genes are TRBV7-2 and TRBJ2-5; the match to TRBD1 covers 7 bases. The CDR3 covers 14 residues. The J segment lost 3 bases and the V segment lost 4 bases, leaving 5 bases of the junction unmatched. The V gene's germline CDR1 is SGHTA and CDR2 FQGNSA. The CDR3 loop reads CASSSGTEKETQYF. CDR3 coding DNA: TGTGCCAGCAGCTCCGGGACAGAGAAAGAGACCCAGTACTTC.

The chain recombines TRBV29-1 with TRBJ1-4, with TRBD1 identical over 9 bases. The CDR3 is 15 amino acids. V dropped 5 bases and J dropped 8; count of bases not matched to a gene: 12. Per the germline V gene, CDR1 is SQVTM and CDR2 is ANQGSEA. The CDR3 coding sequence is TGCAGCGTTCATCTAACCGGGACAGGGAGGGAAAAACTGTTTTTT. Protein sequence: CSVHLTGTGREKLFF.

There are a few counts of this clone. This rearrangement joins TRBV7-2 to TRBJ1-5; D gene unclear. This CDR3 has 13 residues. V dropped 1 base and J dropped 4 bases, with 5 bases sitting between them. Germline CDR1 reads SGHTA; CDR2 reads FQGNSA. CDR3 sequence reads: CASSLGLNQPQHF. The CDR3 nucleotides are TGTGCCAGCAGCTTAGGGCTGAATCAGCCCCAGCATTTT.

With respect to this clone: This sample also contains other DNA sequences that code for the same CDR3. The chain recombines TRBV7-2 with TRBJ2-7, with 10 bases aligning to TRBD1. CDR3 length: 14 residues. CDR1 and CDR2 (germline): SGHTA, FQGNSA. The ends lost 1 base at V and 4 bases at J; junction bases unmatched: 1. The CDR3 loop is CASSLGQGAYEQYF. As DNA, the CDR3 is TGTGCCAGCAGCTTAGGACAGGGGGCTTACGAGCAGTACTTC. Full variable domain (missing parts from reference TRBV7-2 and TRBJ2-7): GAGVSQSPSNKVTEKGKDVELRCDPISGHTALYWYRQSLGQGLEFLIYFQGNSAPDKSGLPSDRFSAERTGGSVSTLTIQRTQQEDSAVYLCASSLGQGAYEQYFGPGTRLTVT.

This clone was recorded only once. CDR3 loop: CASSFQREVEFF. CDR3 sequence (DNA): TGTGCCAGCAGTTTCCAAAGGGAGGTGGAGTTCTTC. V and J are TRBV12-3 or TRBV12-4 and TRBJ2-1; TRBD2 might be the D (6 bases). The length of the CDR3 is 12 residues. With 3 bases removed from V and 14 bases from J, the gap between germline ends came to 14 bases.

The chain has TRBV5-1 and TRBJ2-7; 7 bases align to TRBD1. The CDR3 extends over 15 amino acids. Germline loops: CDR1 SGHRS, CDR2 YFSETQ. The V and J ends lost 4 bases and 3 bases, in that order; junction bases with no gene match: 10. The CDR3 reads CASSTGTAGIYEQYF. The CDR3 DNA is TGCGCCAGCAGCACCGGGACAGCTGGGATCTACGAGCAGTACTTC.

In DNA form, the CDR3 reads TGTGCCAGCAGTTTATCAGGGGCGATCGGCTACACCTTC. It encodes CASSLSGAIGYTF. This chain uses TRBV12-3 or TRBV12-4 with TRBJ1-2; possibly TRBD1 for D (6 bases). The germline V and J ends were trimmed by 2 bases and 8 bases, with 12 bases remaining between them. This CDR3 contains 13 residues.

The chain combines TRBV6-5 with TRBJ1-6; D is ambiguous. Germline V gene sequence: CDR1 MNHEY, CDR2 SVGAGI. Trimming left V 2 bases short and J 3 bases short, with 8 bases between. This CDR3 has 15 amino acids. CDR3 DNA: TGTGCCAGCAGTTACGATGGCCTCTATAATTCACCCCTCCACTTT. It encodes CASSYDGLYNSPLHF.

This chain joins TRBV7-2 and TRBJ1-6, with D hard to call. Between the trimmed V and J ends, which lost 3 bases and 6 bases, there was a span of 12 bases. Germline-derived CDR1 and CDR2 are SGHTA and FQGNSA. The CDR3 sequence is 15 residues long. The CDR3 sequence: CASSFSSRGNSPLHF. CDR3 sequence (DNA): TGTGCCAGCAGCTTTTCTTCAAGAGGTAATTCACCCCTCCACTTT.

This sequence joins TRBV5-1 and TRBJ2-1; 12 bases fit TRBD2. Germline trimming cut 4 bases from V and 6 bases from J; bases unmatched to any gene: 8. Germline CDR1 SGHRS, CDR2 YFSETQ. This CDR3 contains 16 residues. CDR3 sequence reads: CASSGTSGGLSNEQFF. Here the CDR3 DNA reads TGCGCCAGCAGCGGAACTAGCGGGGGGCTATCCAATGAGCAGTTCTTC.

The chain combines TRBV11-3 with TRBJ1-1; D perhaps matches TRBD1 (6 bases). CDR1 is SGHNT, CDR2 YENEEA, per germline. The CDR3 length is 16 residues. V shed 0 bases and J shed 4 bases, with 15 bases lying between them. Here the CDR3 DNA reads TGTGCCAGCAGCTTAGAGTTTACGGGGACACGCACTGAAGCTTTCTTT. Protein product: CASSLEFTGTRTEAFF.

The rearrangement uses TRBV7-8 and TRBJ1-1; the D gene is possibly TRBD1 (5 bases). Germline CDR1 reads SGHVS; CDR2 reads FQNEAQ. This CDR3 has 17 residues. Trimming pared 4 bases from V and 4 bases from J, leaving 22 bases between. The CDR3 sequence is CASSSDARRGKGTEAFF. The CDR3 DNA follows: TGTGCCAGCAGCTCGGACGCCCGACGGGGGAAGGGCACTGAAGCTTTCTTT.

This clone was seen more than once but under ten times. For the CDR3, the DNA is TGTGCCAGCAGTTTAAACAGGAGGGCCTATGGCTACACCTTC. It encodes CASSLNRRAYGYTF. The V and J genes are TRBV27 and TRBJ1-2, with D possibly matching TRBD1 (5 bases). The CDR3 is 14 residues long. Trimming cost V 2 bases and J 4 bases, with 11 bases left between them. The germline CDR1 and CDR2 sequences are MNHEY and SMNVEV (reference sequence).

This CDR3 reads CASSMGTGYNEQFF. Here the CDR3 DNA reads TGTGCCAGCAGCATGGGGACAGGGTACAATGAGCAGTTCTTC. The chain recombines TRBV7-9 with TRBJ2-1; TRBD1 matches at 9 bases. This CDR3 has 14 amino acids. Germline CDR1 is SEHNR and CDR2 is FQNEAQ (reference sequence). The V segment lost 5 bases and the J segment 4 bases; nucleotides outside the gene matches: 3.